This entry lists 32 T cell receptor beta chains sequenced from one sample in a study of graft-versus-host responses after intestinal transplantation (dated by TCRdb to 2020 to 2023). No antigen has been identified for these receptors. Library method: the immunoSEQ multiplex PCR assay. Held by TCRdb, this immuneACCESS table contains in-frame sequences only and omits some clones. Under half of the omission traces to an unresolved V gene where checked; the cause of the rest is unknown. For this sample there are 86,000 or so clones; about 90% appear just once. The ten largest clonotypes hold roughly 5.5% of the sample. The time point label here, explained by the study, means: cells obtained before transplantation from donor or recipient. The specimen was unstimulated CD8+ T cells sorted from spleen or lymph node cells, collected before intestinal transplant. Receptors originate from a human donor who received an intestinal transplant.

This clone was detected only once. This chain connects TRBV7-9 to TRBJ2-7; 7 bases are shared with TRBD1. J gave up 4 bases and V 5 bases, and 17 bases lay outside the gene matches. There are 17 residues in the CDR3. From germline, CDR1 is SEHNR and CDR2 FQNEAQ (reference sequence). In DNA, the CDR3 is TGTGCCAGCAGCGCTACCGGGACAGTAGGATTCCGGTACGAGCAGTACTTC. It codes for CASSATGTVGFRYEQYF.

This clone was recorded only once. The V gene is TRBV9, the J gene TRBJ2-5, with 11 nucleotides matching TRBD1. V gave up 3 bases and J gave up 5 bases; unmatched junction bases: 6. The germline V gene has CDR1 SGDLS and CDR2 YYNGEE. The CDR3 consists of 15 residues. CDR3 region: CASSASGQGAETQYF. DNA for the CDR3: TGTGCCAGCAGCGCTAGCGGACAGGGGGCCGAGACCCAGTACTTC.

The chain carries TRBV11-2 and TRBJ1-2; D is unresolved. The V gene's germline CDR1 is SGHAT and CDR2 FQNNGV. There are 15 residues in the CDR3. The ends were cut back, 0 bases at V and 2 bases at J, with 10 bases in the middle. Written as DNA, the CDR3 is TGTGCCAGCAGCTTAGATTGGGCGAAGAACTATGGCTACACCTTC. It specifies CASSLDWAKNYGYTF.

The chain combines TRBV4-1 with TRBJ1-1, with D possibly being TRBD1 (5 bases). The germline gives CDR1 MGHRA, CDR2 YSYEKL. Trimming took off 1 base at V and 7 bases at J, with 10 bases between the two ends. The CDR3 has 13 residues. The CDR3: CASSQGQGLEAFF. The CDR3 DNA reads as TGCGCCAGCAGCCAAGGGCAGGGCCTTGAAGCTTTCTTT.

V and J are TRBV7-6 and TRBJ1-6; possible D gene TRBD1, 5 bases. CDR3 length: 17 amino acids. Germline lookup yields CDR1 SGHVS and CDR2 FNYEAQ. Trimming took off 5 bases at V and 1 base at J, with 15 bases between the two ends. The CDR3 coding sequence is TGTGCCAGCAGCCTCGGGACGAAGGGGTCCTATAATTCACCCCTCCACTTT. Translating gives CASSLGTKGSYNSPLHF.

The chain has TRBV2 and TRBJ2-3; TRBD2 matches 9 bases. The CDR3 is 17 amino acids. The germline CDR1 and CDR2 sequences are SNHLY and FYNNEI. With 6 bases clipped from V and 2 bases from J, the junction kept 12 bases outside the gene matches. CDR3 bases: TGTGCCAGCAGCAGCGAGGGACTAGCCGGGGACACAGATACGCAGTATTTT. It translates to CASSSEGLAGDTDTQYF. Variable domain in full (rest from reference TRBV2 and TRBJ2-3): EPEVTQTPSHQVTQMGQEVILRCVPISNHLYFYWYRQILGQKVEFLVSFYNNEISEKSEIFDDQFSVERPDGSNFTLKIRSTKLEDSAMYFCASSSEGLAGDTDTQYFGPGTRLTVL.

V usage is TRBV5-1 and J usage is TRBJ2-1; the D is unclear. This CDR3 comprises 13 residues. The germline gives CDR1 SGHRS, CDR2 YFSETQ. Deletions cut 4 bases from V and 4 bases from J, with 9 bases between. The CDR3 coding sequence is TGCGCCAGCAGCGGCAGTGGATACAATGAGCAGTTCTTC. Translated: CASSGSGYNEQFF.

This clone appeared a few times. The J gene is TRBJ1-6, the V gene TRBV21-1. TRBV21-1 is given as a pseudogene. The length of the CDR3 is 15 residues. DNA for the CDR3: TGTGCCAGCAGCAGAATCCGGGACTGCCAAGGGTCCCTCCACTTT. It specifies CASSRIRDCQGSLHF.

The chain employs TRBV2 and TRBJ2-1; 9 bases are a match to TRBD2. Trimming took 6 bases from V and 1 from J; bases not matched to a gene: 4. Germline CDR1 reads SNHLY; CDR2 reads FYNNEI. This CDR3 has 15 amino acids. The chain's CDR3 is CASRAGGLSYNEQFF. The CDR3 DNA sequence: TGTGCCAGCAGGGCGGGAGGGCTGTCCTACAATGAGCAGTTCTTC.

The CDR3 loop reads CASSVGFGPDYEQYF. The CDR3 nucleotides read TGTGCCAGCAGCGTAGGGTTTGGCCCAGACTACGAGCAGTACTTC. V and J are TRBV9 and TRBJ2-7, with no clear D. Germline V gene sequence: CDR1 SGDLS, CDR2 YYNGEE. The CDR3 spans 15 residues. V was pared by 0 bases and J by 3 bases, with 13 bases between.

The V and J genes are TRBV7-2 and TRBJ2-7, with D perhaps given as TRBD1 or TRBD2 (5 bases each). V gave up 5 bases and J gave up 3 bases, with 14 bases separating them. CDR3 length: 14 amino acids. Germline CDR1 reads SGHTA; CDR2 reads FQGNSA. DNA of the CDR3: TGTGCCAGCAGCACCCGGGACGGCTACTACGAGCAGTACTTC. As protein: CASSTRDGYYEQYF.

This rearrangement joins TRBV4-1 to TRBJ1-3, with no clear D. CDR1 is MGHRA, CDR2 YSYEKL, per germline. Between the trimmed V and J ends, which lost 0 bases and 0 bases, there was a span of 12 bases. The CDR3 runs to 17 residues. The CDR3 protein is CASSQERVAFSGNTIYF. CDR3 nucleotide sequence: TGCGCCAGCAGCCAAGAACGGGTCGCTTTCTCTGGAAACACCATATATTTT.

This CDR3 reads CASSLGEGNTEAFF. For the CDR3, the DNA is TGTGCCAGCAGCTTAGGAGAGGGGAACACTGAAGCTTTCTTT. The chain uses TRBV7-9 and TRBJ1-1; the D is unclear. V lost 1 base and J lost 1, with 7 bases in between. The germline V gene has CDR1 SEHNR and CDR2 FQNEAQ (reference sequence). This CDR3 is built from 14 residues. Together with reference TRBV7-9 and TRBJ1-1, the CDR3 gives the full variable domain: DTGVSQNPRHKITKRGQNVTFRCDPISEHNRLYWYRQTLGQGPEFLTYFQNEAQLEKSRLLSDRFSAERPKGSFSTLEIQRTEQGDSAMYLCASSLGEGNTEAFFGQGTRLTVV.

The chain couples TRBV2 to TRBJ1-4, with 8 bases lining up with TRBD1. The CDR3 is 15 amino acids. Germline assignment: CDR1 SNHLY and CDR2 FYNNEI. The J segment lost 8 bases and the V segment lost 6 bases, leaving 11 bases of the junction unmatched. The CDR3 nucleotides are TGTGCCAGCAGCCTTAGGACAGGGTTAGAAGAAAAACTGTTTTTT. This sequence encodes CASSLRTGLEEKLFF.

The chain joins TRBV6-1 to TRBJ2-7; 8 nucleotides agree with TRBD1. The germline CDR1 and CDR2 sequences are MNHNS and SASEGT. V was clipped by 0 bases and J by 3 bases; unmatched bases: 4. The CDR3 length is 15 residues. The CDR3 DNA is TGTGCCAGCAGTGAAGCGCGGGACAGGTTCTACGAGCAGTACTTC. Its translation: CASSEARDRFYEQYF.

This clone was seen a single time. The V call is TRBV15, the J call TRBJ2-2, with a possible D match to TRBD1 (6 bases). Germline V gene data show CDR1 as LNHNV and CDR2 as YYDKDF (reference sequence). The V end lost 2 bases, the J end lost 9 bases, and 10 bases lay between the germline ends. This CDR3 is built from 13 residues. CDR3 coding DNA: TGTGCCACCAGCAGAACAGACAGGAGGGAGCTGTTTTTT. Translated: CATSRTDRRELFF. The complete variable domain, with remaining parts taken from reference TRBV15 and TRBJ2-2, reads DAMVIQNPRYQVTQFGKPVTLSCSQTLNHNVMYWYQQKSSQAPKLLFHYYDKDFNNEADTPDNFQSRRPNTSFCFLDIRSPGLGDTAMYLCATSRTDRRELFFGEGSRLTVL.

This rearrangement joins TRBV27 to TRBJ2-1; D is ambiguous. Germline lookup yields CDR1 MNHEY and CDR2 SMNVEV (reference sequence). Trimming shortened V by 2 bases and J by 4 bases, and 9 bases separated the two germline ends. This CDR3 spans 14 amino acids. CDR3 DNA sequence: TGTGCCAGCAGTTTACCCCCGACATACAATGAGCAGTTCTTC. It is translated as CASSLPPTYNEQFF.

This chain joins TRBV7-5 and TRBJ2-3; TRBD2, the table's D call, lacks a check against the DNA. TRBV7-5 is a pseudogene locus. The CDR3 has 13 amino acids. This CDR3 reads CVRTPESTDTQYF. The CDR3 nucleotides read TGTGTCAGAACCCCGGAGAGCACAGATACGCAGTATTTT.

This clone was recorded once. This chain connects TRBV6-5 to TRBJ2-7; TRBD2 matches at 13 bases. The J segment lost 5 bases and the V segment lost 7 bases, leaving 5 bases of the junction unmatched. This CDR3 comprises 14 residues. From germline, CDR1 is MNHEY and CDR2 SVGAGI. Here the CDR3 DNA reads TGTGCCAGCAACGGACTAGCGGGGGTTAACGAGCAGTACTTC. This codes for CASNGLAGVNEQYF.

The CDR3 sequence: CASSQGAGQGIQETQYF. The CDR3 bases are TGCGCCAGCAGCCAAGGAGCGGGACAGGGGATTCAAGAGACCCAGTACTTC. The J gene is TRBJ2-5, the V gene TRBV4-1, with 10 bases that match TRBD1. This CDR3 spans 17 amino acids. Trimming took 1 base from V and 2 from J; bases not matched to a gene: 7. From germline, CDR1 is MGHRA and CDR2 YSYEKL.

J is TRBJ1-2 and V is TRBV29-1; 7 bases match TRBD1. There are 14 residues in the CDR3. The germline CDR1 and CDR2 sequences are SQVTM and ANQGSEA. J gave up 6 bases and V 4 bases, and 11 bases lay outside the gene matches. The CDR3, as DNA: TGCAGCGTTGCCGACAGGGAAAGAGGGGATGGCTACACCTTC. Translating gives CSVADRERGDGYTF.

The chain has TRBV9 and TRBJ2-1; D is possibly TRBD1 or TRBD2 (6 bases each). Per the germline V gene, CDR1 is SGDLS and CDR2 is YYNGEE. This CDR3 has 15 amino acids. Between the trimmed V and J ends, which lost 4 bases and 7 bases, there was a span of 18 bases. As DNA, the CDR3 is TGTGCCAGCAGCCCTCACCCGGAGGGGGGAAATGAGCAGTTCTTC. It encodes CASSPHPEGGNEQFF.

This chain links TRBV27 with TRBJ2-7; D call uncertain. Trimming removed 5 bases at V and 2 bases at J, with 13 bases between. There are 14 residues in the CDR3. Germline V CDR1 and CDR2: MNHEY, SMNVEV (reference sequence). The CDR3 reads CASSPSDGTYEQYF. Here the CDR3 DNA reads TGTGCCAGCAGTCCCTCGGACGGAACCTACGAGCAGTACTTC.

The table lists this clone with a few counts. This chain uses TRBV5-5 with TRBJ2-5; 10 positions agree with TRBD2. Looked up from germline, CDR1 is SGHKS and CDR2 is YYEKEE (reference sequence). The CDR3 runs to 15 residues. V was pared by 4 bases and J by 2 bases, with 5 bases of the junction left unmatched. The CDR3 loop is CASSQEAGGQETQYF. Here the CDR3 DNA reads TGTGCCAGCAGCCAAGAAGCGGGAGGGCAAGAGACCCAGTACTTC.

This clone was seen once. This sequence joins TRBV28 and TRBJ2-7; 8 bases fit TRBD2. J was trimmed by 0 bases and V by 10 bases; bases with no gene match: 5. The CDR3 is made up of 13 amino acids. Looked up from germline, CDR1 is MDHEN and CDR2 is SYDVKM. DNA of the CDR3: TGTGCCATCATGAGCGGGAGCTCCTACGAGCAGTACTTC. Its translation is CAIMSGSSYEQYF.

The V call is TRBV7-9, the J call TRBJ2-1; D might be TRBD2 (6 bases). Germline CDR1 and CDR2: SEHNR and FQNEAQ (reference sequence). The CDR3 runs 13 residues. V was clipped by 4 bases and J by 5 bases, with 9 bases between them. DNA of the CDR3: TGTGCCAGCAGCTCGCCGGGGGACAATGAGCAGTTCTTC. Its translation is CASSSPGDNEQFF.

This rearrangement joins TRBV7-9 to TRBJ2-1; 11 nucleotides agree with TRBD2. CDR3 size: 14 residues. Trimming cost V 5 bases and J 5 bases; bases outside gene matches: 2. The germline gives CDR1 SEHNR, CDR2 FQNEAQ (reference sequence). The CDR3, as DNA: TGTGCCAGCAGCCCGGGACTAGCGGACAATGAGCAGTTCTTC. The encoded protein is CASSPGLADNEQFF. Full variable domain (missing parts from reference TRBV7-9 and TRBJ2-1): DTGVSQNPRHKITKRGQNVTFRCDPISEHNRLYWYRQTLGQGPEFLTYFQNEAQLEKSRLLSDRFSAERPKGSFSTLEIQRTEQGDSAMYLCASSPGLADNEQFFGPGTRLTVL.

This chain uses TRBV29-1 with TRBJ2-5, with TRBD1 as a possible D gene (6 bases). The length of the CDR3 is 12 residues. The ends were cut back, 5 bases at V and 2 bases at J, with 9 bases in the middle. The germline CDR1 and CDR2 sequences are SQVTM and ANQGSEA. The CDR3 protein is CSVPGQQETQYF. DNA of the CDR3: TGCAGCGTTCCGGGACAACAAGAGACCCAGTACTTC.

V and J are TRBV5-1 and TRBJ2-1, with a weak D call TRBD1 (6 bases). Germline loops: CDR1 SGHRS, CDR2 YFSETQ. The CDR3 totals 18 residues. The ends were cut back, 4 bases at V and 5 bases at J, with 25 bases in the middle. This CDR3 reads CASSPSRNGQIGDNEQFF. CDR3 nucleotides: TGCGCCAGCAGCCCATCAAGGAACGGACAGATTGGGGACAATGAGCAGTTCTTC.

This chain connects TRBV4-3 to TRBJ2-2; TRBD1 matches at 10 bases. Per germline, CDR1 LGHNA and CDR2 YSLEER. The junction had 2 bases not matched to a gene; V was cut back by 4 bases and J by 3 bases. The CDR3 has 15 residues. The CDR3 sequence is CASSRGQGDTGELFF. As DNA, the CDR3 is TGCGCCAGCAGCCGCGGACAGGGGGACACCGGGGAGCTGTTTTTT.

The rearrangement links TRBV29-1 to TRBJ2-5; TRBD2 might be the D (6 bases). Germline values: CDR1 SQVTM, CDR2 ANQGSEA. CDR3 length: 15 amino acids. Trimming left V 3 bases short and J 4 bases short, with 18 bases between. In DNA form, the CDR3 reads TGCAGCGTTGATGGCGGGAACGTTTTCGGAGAGACCCAGTACTTC. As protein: CSVDGGNVFGETQYF.

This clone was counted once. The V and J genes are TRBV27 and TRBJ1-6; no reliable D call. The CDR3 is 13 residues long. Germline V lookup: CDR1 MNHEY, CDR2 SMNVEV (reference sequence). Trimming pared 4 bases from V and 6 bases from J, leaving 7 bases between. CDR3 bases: TGTGCCAGCAGTTGGTGGGTTAATTCACCCCTCCACTTT. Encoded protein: CASSWWVNSPLHF.